The next 30 T cell receptor beta chains were all read from a single sample in a study of control samples from healthy donors and cancer patients. Here immunoSEQ multiplex PCR was the method, and the copy in TCRdb shows in-frame clones only, minus some. The sample holds roughly 130,000 clones, around 93% seen once. The source material was PBMCs. The receptors originated from a man aged 45 to 65 with head and neck cancer.

The V gene is TRBV6-5, the J gene TRBJ1-5; D may be TRBD1 (5 bases). This CDR3 region has 14 residues. V was cut by 6 bases and J by 0 bases, with 9 bases left in between. Germline loops: CDR1 MNHEY, CDR2 SVGAGI. CDR3 in DNA: TGTGCCAGCAGCCGGGACCTTAGCAATCAGCCCCAGCATTTT. This sequence encodes CASSRDLSNQPQHF.

The chain has TRBV5-8 and TRBJ2-1; 15 nucleotides agree with TRBD2. The CDR3 totals 16 residues. CDR1 SGHTS and CDR2 YDEGEE come from the germline V gene. Germline trimming cut 6 bases from V and 4 bases from J; bases unmatched to any gene: 5. The CDR3 here is CASTRTSGGGYNEQFF. CDR3 DNA sequence: TGTGCCAGCACCCGGACTAGCGGGGGGGGATACAATGAGCAGTTCTTC. The whole variable domain, filled in from reference TRBV5-8 and TRBJ2-1, reads EAGVTQSPTHLIKTRGQQATLRCSPISGHTSVYWYQQALGLGLQFLLWYDEGEERNRGNFPPRFSGRQFPNYSSELNVNALELEDSALYLCASTRTSGGGYNEQFFGPGTRLTVL.

This chain joins TRBV7-2 and TRBJ2-5, with D tentatively TRBD2 (5 bases). Germline-derived CDR1 and CDR2 are SGHTA and FQGNSA. Trimming removed 4 bases from V and 7 bases from J, with 13 bases in between. The length of the CDR3 is 13 residues. The DNA for the CDR3 is TGTGCCAGCAGCTCCCGAGGAGAGGGGACCCAGTACTTC. It yields the protein CASSSRGEGTQYF. The full variable domain, rest sourced from reference TRBV7-2 and TRBJ2-5, is GAGVSQSPSNKVTEKGKDVELRCDPISGHTALYWYRQSLGQGLEFLIYFQGNSAPDKSGLPSDRFSAERTGGSVSTLTIQRTQQEDSAVYLCASSSRGEGTQYFGPGTRLLVL.

V usage is TRBV27 and J usage is TRBJ1-6, with 7 nucleotides matching TRBD1. With V trimmed by 6 bases and J by 12 bases, 8 bases remained unmatched. The CDR3 spans 13 residues. Germline lookup yields CDR1 MNHEY and CDR2 SMNVEV (reference sequence). CDR3 in DNA: TGTGCCAGCAGAAAAAGCCGACAGGGACCCCTCCACTTT. Translation: CASRKSRQGPLHF.

The rearrangement links TRBV10-3 to TRBJ1-1; D call uncertain. The CDR3 totals 12 residues. With 5 bases removed from V and 1 base from J, the gap between germline ends came to 5 bases. The germline V gene encodes CDR1 ENHRY and CDR2 SYGVKD. Here the CDR3 reads CAISLGNTEAFF. The CDR3 DNA follows: TGTGCCATCAGTTTGGGGAACACTGAAGCTTTCTTT.

CDR3 nucleotides: TGTGCCAGCAGCCCGGAGGGAGCCTATGGCTACACCTTC. Its protein is CASSPEGAYGYTF. The V gene is TRBV5-5, the J gene TRBJ1-2; D is ambiguous. The CDR3 is 13 amino acids. Germline CDR1 reads SGHKS; CDR2 reads YYEKEE (reference sequence). Trimming stripped 4 bases from V and 4 bases from J, with 11 bases between.

This chain connects TRBV19 to TRBJ1-1; no clear D. Looked up from germline, CDR1 is LNHDA and CDR2 is SQIVND (reference sequence). This CDR3 is built from 13 residues. The germline V and J ends were trimmed by 4 bases and 0 bases, with 6 bases remaining between them. DNA of the CDR3: TGTGCCAGTAGTACTCAGCTGAACACTGAAGCTTTCTTT. Its translation is CASSTQLNTEAFF.

CDR3: CASKGYYTDTQYF. CDR3 nucleotide sequence: TGTGCCAGCAAGGGATATTACACAGATACGCAGTATTTT. This sequence joins TRBV27 and TRBJ2-3; D unresolved. The germline V gene encodes CDR1 MNHEY and CDR2 SMNVEV (reference sequence). CDR3 length: 13 amino acids. The V end was cut by 7 bases, the J end by 2 bases, with 10 bases between.

The chain uses TRBV5-8 and TRBJ1-6; TRBD1 agrees at 7 bases. The V and J ends lost 0 bases and 7 bases, in that order; junction bases with no gene match: 13. Germline CDR1 SGHTS, CDR2 YDEGEE. The CDR3 has 18 residues. CDR3 bases: TGTGCCAGCAGCTTGGTGCTGACAGGGATCGGTTCAAATTCACCCCTCCACTTT. This gives the protein CASSLVLTGIGSNSPLHF. Full variable domain (rest looked up from reference TRBV5-8 and TRBJ1-6): EAGVTQSPTHLIKTRGQQATLRCSPISGHTSVYWYQQALGLGLQFLLWYDEGEERNRGNFPPRFSGRQFPNYSSELNVNALELEDSALYLCASSLVLTGIGSNSPLHFGNGTRLTVT.

The rearrangement links TRBV10-3 to TRBJ2-5, with 8 bases matching TRBD2. The CDR3 extends over 16 amino acids. The V gene end was trimmed by 6 bases and the J gene end by 4 bases; junction bases not matched to a gene: 13. Per the germline V gene, CDR1 is ENHRY and CDR2 is SYGVKD. The CDR3 DNA reads TGTGCCATCAGACACACCACGACTAGCGCCGGAGAGACCCAGTACTTC. The encoded protein is CAIRHTTTSAGETQYF.

This chain links TRBV2 with TRBJ2-3; D unclear. The length of the CDR3 is 15 residues. The germline gives CDR1 SNHLY, CDR2 FYNNEI. V gave up 0 bases and J gave up 0 bases, with 7 bases separating them. The CDR3 loop is CASSEARQSTDTQYF. The CDR3, as DNA: TGTGCCAGCAGTGAAGCGCGGCAGAGCACAGATACGCAGTATTTT.

The chain joins TRBV5-6 to TRBJ2-1, with TRBD2 as a possible D gene (5 bases). The CDR3 spans 14 residues. Per the germline V gene, CDR1 is SGHDT and CDR2 is YYEEEE. Trimming left V 2 bases short and J 5 bases short, with 11 bases between. The CDR3 nucleotides read TGTGCCAGCAGCTTTGGGCTAGCTGACAATGAGCAGTTCTTC. Its translation: CASSFGLADNEQFF.

This chain links TRBV28 with TRBJ2-3; 11 nucleotides line up with TRBD2. Looked up from germline, CDR1 is MDHEN and CDR2 is SYDVKM. The CDR3 consists of 15 residues. V was clipped by 8 bases and J by 4 bases; unmatched bases: 8. The CDR3 nucleotides are TGTGCCAGCGGGACTAGCGGTCCACCCGCAGATACGCAGTATTTT. It translates to CASGTSGPPADTQYF.

The chain employs TRBV24-1 and TRBJ2-1; D is perhaps TRBD1 (5 bases). Germline V gene sequence: CDR1 KGHDR, CDR2 SFDVKD. V dropped 4 bases and J dropped 7 bases, with 10 bases sitting between them. The CDR3 sequence is 13 residues long. The CDR3 DNA is TGTGCCACCAGTGAGCGCAGGGTGAATGAGCAGTTCTTC. Residues: CATSERRVNEQFF.

J is TRBJ2-1 and V is TRBV6-2 or TRBV6-3; the match to TRBD1 covers 8 bases. V lost 2 bases to trimming and J lost 7 bases; unmatched junction nucleotides: 7. The CDR3 contains 15 residues. The germline V gene has CDR1 MNHEY and CDR2 SVGEGT. Here the CDR3 reads CASSYGGTGGNEQFF. The CDR3 DNA reads as TGTGCCAGCAGTTACGGGGGGACAGGAGGAAATGAGCAGTTCTTC.

The genes are TRBV28 and TRBJ2-3, with 9 bases fitting TRBD2. The CDR3 spans 15 residues. The V gene end was trimmed by 6 bases and the J gene end by 0 bases; junction bases not matched to a gene: 4. The germline gives CDR1 MDHEN, CDR2 SYDVKM. As DNA, the CDR3 is TGTGCCAGCAGCATAACTAGCGGGAGCACAGATACGCAGTATTTT. This encodes CASSITSGSTDTQYF.

The chain has TRBV6-1 and TRBJ2-7; the D gene could be TRBD1 or TRBD2 (5 bases each). The CDR3 is made up of 15 amino acids. The germline V and J ends were trimmed by 2 bases and 6 bases, with 17 bases remaining between them. Germline V gene sequence: CDR1 MNHNS, CDR2 SASEGT. The CDR3: CASSEYGTSGVEQYF. In nucleotides, the CDR3 is TGTGCCAGCAGTGAATACGGGACCAGCGGCGTCGAGCAGTACTTC.

J is TRBJ1-1 and V is TRBV7-8, with no clear D. Germline CDR1 and CDR2: SGHVS and FQNEAQ. The V gene lost 2 bases and the J gene lost 4 bases, with 11 bases spanning the gap. The CDR3 has 14 amino acids. CDR3 protein: CASSLTARGTEAFF. The CDR3 DNA is TGTGCCAGCAGCTTAACAGCCCGGGGCACTGAAGCTTTCTTT.

The V and J genes are TRBV6-5 and TRBJ2-7, with D unclear. Trimming left V 2 bases short and J 2 bases short, with 10 bases between. The CDR3 contains 14 residues. Germline loops: CDR1 MNHEY, CDR2 SVGAGI. CDR3 nucleotide sequence: TGTGCCAGCAGTTACGACCAGAGAGCCTACGAGCAGTACTTC. This codes for CASSYDQRAYEQYF.

The chain employs TRBV19 and TRBJ1-1; D perhaps matches TRBD1 (5 bases). With 3 bases removed from V and 3 bases from J, the gap between germline ends came to 11 bases. The CDR3 is made up of 14 amino acids. CDR1 and CDR2 (germline): LNHDA, SQIVND (reference sequence). CDR3 sequence: CASSMGREYTEAFF. CDR3 coding DNA: TGTGCCAGTAGTATGGGCAGGGAGTACACTGAAGCTTTCTTT.

The chain recombines TRBV30 with TRBJ2-7; 9 nucleotides line up with TRBD1. The CDR3 spans 13 residues. Germline V gene sequence: CDR1 GTSNPN, CDR2 SVGIG (reference sequence). The ends lost 6 bases at V and 6 bases at J; junction bases unmatched: 9. In DNA, the CDR3 is TGTGCCTGCCCGGGACAGGGTTTTTCCGAGCAGTACTTC. Translation gives CACPGQGFSEQYF.

The V gene is TRBV7-3, the J gene TRBJ2-1; D remains unclear. The germline gives CDR1 SGHTA, CDR2 FQGTGA. Trimming took off 4 bases at V and 6 bases at J, with 7 bases between the two ends. CDR3 length: 12 residues. This CDR3 is CASSSGVNEQFF. Here the CDR3 DNA reads TGTGCCAGCAGCTCTGGGGTCAATGAGCAGTTCTTC.

The J gene is TRBJ1-6, the V gene TRBV6-2 or TRBV6-3; D is perhaps TRBD1 (5 bases). The CDR3 consists of 17 residues. The V end was cut by 2 bases, the J end by 0 bases, with 11 bases between. In germline, CDR1 is MNHEY, CDR2 SVGEGT. CDR3 DNA: TGTGCCAGCAGTTACCACCCAGGGAGCTCCTATAATTCACCCCTCCACTTT. It encodes CASSYHPGSSYNSPLHF.

V usage is TRBV20-1 and J usage is TRBJ2-1, with 11 nucleotides matching TRBD2. The J segment lost 6 bases and the V segment lost 3 bases, leaving 7 bases of the junction unmatched. The CDR3 runs to 15 residues. The V gene's germline CDR1 is DFQATT and CDR2 SNEGSKA (reference sequence). The CDR3 nucleotides are TGCAGTGCTAGTAGCGGGGGGGCCAAGGCCAATGAGCAGTTCTTC. Translation: CSASSGGAKANEQFF.

The rearrangement uses TRBV15 and TRBJ1-2, with unresolved D. Trimming left V 1 base short and J 0 bases short, with 9 bases between. The CDR3 runs 15 residues. The V gene's germline CDR1 is LNHNV and CDR2 YYDKDF (reference sequence). CDR3 sequence: CATSRAERTNYGYTF. CDR3 in DNA: TGTGCCACCAGCAGAGCTGAGAGGACTAACTATGGCTACACCTTC.

The chain combines TRBV5-1 with TRBJ2-2, with no clear D. This CDR3 contains 14 residues. Germline CDR1 reads SGHRS; CDR2 reads YFSETQ. The germline V and J ends were trimmed by 8 bases and 0 bases, with 11 bases remaining between them. The CDR3 coding sequence is TGCGCCAGTCAGAGGTTCACGAACACCGGGGAGCTGTTTTTT. Protein sequence: CASQRFTNTGELFF. The entire variable domain, with the rest obtained from reference TRBV5-1 and TRBJ2-2, is as follows: KAGVTQTPRYLIKTRGQQVTLSCSPISGHRSVSWYQQTPGQGLQFLFEYFSETQRNKGNFPGRFSGRQFSNSRSEMNVSTLELGDSALYLCASQRFTNTGELFFGEGSRLTVL.

The chain is built from TRBV20-1 and TRBJ2-5; D gene ambiguous. V shed 5 bases and J shed 4 bases, with 8 bases lying between them. CDR1 is DFQATT, CDR2 SNEGSKA, per germline (reference sequence). The CDR3 is 11 amino acids. CDR3 in amino acids: CSAFKRETQYF. CDR3 bases: TGCAGTGCTTTCAAGAGAGAGACCCAGTACTTC.

The V call is TRBV19, the J call TRBJ2-6, with a tentative D call TRBD2 (6 bases). CDR1 LNHDA and CDR2 SQIVND come from the germline V gene (reference sequence). V shed 5 bases and J shed 4 bases, with 9 bases lying between them. This CDR3 has 14 amino acids. This CDR3 reads CASSAGSGANVLTF. CDR3 DNA sequence: TGTGCCAGTAGTGCGGGGTCCGGGGCCAACGTCCTGACTTTC. Combining the CDR3 with reference TRBV19 and TRBJ2-6 gives the whole variable domain DGGITQSPKYLFRKEGQNVTLSCEQNLNHDAMYWYRQDPGQGLRLIYYSQIVNDFQKGDIAEGYSVSREKKESFPLTVTSAQKNPTAFYLCASSAGSGANVLTFGAGSRLTVL.

This clone was seen only a few times. The J gene is TRBJ2-6, the V gene TRBV9, with D uncertain. V lost 3 bases and J lost 4, with 5 bases in between. CDR1 and CDR2 (germline): SGDLS, YYNGEE. CDR3 size: 13 residues. The CDR3 coding sequence is TGTGCCAGCAGCGGCGTGGGGGCCAACGTCCTGACTTTC. Protein sequence: CASSGVGANVLTF.

V is TRBV20-1 and J is TRBJ2-7; 7 positions agree with TRBD1. Germline CDR1 is DFQATT and CDR2 is SNEGSKA (reference sequence). J gave up 3 bases and V 3 bases, and 5 bases lay outside the gene matches. The CDR3 is 13 amino acids. In DNA form, the CDR3 reads TGCAGTGCTAGTAACCGACAGGGCTACGAGCAGTACTTC. This codes for CSASNRQGYEQYF.